What follows are 20 T cell receptor beta chains derived from one specimen sequenced in a study of T cell changes during pregnancy in multiple sclerosis. Using immunoSEQ multiplex PCR, the repertoire was profiled, and TCRdb retains in-frame clones only, with some absent. The sample holds about 60,000 clones, 80% to 95% seen once. The sample here was peripheral blood, taken in the first trimester of pregnancy. The receptors stem from a female donor with multiple sclerosis, enrolled in a pregnancy study.

This rearrangement joins TRBV23-1 to TRBJ1-6, with TRBD1 matching over 9 bases. TRBV23-1 is reported as an ORF; its role is uncertain. The junction had 16 bases not matched to a gene; V was cut back by 1 base and J by 3 bases. The CDR3 has 21 amino acids. The CDR3 bases are TGCGCCAGCAGTCAATACCCGTCGGGACAGGGATTCCCATACTATAATTCACCCCTCCACTTT. Translating gives CASSQYPSGQGFPYYNSPLHF.

V is TRBV6-5 and J is TRBJ1-1; 8 bases are a match to TRBD1. Per germline, CDR1 MNHEY and CDR2 SVGAGI. The CDR3 is made up of 14 amino acids. J gave up 5 bases and V 7 bases, and 9 bases lay outside the gene matches. The CDR3 protein is CASTSDRGGTEAFF. DNA of the CDR3: TGTGCCAGCACCTCCGACAGGGGAGGGACTGAAGCTTTCTTT.

This clone is a singleton in its sample. This sequence joins TRBV6-1 and TRBJ1-2, with 7 bases identical to TRBD1. The germline CDR1 and CDR2 sequences are MNHNS and SASEGT. V shed 5 bases, J shed 3 bases, and the junction held 6 bases outside the gene matches. The CDR3 length is 14 residues. The CDR3 reads CASSRSGTDYGYTF. As DNA, the CDR3 is TGTGCCAGCAGTAGATCCGGGACAGACTATGGCTACACCTTC.

This chain joins TRBV6-5 and TRBJ2-7; D is perhaps TRBD2 (5 bases). Germline V gene data show CDR1 as MNHEY and CDR2 as SVGAGI. Trimming pared 2 bases from V and 5 bases from J, leaving 13 bases between. The CDR3 contains 14 residues. CDR3 in amino acids: CASSYQRDRDEQYF. CDR3 sequence (DNA): TGTGCCAGCAGTTACCAGAGGGATAGGGACGAGCAGTACTTC.

The V call is TRBV4-2, the J call TRBJ1-2, with D possibly TRBD1 on 6 matching bases. Germline V lookup: CDR1 LGHNA, CDR2 YNFKEQ. This CDR3 is 14 amino acids long. V gave up 4 bases and J gave up 5 bases, with 14 bases separating them. The DNA of the CDR3 is TGTGCCAGCAGCCTATCTAGAGACAGGTATGGCTACACCTTC. Translating it yields CASSLSRDRYGYTF.

The V gene is TRBV5-6, the J gene TRBJ1-1; 7 bases line up with TRBD1. The CDR3 totals 16 residues. Germline V gene data show CDR1 as SGHDT and CDR2 as YYEEEE. J lost 1 base, V lost 3 bases, and 9 bases had no gene match. CDR3 bases: TGTGCCAGCAGCTCCCCGCCGCACAGGGGGAACACTGAAGCTTTCTTT. It is translated as CASSSPPHRGNTEAFF.

This chain joins TRBV7-6 and TRBJ1-1, with 9 bases fitting TRBD1. Germline-derived CDR1 and CDR2 are SGHVS and FNYEAQ. The CDR3 extends over 14 amino acids. Losses at the gene ends were 6 bases for V and 3 bases for J; bases not matched to a gene: 5. The CDR3: CASRKQGADTEAFF. CDR3 nucleotides: TGTGCCAGCAGAAAACAGGGGGCGGACACTGAAGCTTTCTTT.

The chain recombines TRBV2 with TRBJ2-7, with 10 bases matching TRBD2. Germline V lookup: CDR1 SNHLY, CDR2 FYNNEI. The CDR3 sequence is 17 residues long. The V gene end was trimmed by 6 bases and the J gene end by 2 bases; junction bases not matched to a gene: 13. CDR3 sequence reads: CASRGPRTSGLPYEQYF. Written as DNA, the CDR3 is TGTGCCAGCAGGGGACCTCGGACTAGCGGACTCCCCTACGAGCAGTACTTC.

V is TRBV9 and J is TRBJ2-5, with 10 bases matching TRBD1. Germline V gives CDR1 SGDLS, CDR2 YYNGEE. V was clipped by 3 bases and J by 4 bases; unmatched bases: 9. The CDR3 consists of 16 residues. The CDR3 region is CASSEAGTGVVETQYF. Here the CDR3 DNA reads TGTGCCAGCAGCGAAGCCGGGACAGGGGTCGTAGAGACCCAGTACTTC.

A single count supports this clone. The chain couples TRBV11-1 to TRBJ2-7; 16 nucleotides agree with TRBD2. CDR3 length: 19 amino acids. Trimming at V came to 5 bases and at J to 0 bases, leaving 10 bases not matched to a gene. Germline V gene lookup returns CDR1 SGHAT and CDR2 FQDESV (reference sequence). The CDR3 coding sequence is TGTGCCAGCAGCCTGATTCCGGGACTAGCGGGGGGGAACTCCTACGAGCAGTACTTC. Its translation: CASSLIPGLAGGNSYEQYF.

This clone was seen just once. The V call is TRBV6-4, the J call TRBJ1-4; TRBD1 might be the D (5 bases). CDR3 length: 18 residues. Germline assignment: CDR1 MRHNA and CDR2 SNTAGT. V gave up 4 bases and J gave up 5 bases, with 23 bases separating them. CDR3 protein: CASSASPNLGTANEKLFF. CDR3 DNA sequence: TGTGCCAGCAGTGCGTCACCAAACCTCGGGACTGCGAATGAAAAACTGTTTTTT.

This chain uses TRBV4-3 with TRBJ1-2; D not resolved. V gave up 1 base and J gave up 5 bases, with 14 bases separating them. CDR3 length equals 15 residues. Germline CDR1 LGHNA, CDR2 YSLEER. CDR3 bases: TGCGCCAGCAGCCAAGGAAATCCCTCGGGGTATGGCTACACCTTC. Protein: CASSQGNPSGYGYTF.

This chain connects TRBV18 to TRBJ1-3; D not resolved. The CDR3 runs to 16 residues. V was trimmed by 6 bases and J by 0 bases, leaving 15 bases between them. CDR1 is KGHSH, CDR2 LQKENI, per germline. The CDR3 DNA sequence: TGTGCCAGCTCCCAGGAAGCACAGAGCTCTGGAAACACCATATATTTT. Its protein product is CASSQEAQSSGNTIYF. Using reference TRBV18 and TRBJ1-3 for the parts outside the CDR3, the full variable domain is NAGVMQNPRHLVRRRGQEARLRCSPMKGHSHVYWYRQLPEEGLKFMVYLQKENIIDESGMPKERFSAEFPKEGPSILRIQQVVRGDSAAYFCASSQEAQSSGNTIYFGEGSWLTVV.

This chain links TRBV29-1 with TRBJ1-1, with 7 bases lining up with TRBD1. Trimming cost V 6 bases and J 8 bases; bases outside gene matches: 9. Germline V lookup: CDR1 SQVTM, CDR2 ANQGSEA. The CDR3 is made up of 12 amino acids. The CDR3 is CSVGTEPSEAFF. The CDR3 coding sequence is TGCAGCGTCGGGACAGAACCCAGCGAAGCTTTCTTT.

The chain joins TRBV6-6 to TRBJ1-1; perhaps TRBD1 as D (6 bases). V lost 2 bases and J 1 base, leaving 8 bases between the germline ends. This CDR3 has 14 residues. CDR1 MNHNY and CDR2 SVGAGI come from the germline V gene (reference sequence). The CDR3 bases are TGTGCCAGCAGTTACAGGGGGTGGAACACTGAAGCTTTCTTT. This translates into CASSYRGWNTEAFF.

V usage is TRBV7-3 and J usage is TRBJ1-1, with TRBD1 as a possible D gene (5 bases). The CDR3 is 13 residues long. Deletions cut 5 bases from V and 1 base from J, with 8 bases between. Germline V gives CDR1 SGHTA, CDR2 FQGTGA. The DNA of the CDR3 is TGTGCCAGCAGCACACAGGAGAACACTGAAGCTTTCTTT. Its translation is CASSTQENTEAFF.

V usage is TRBV9 and J usage is TRBJ2-7, with D maybe TRBD2 (5 bases). CDR1 SGDLS and CDR2 YYNGEE come from the germline V gene. Trimming left V 0 bases short and J 7 bases short, with 11 bases between. The CDR3 consists of 13 residues. The CDR3 loop reads CASSVVDTGEQYF. CDR3 DNA sequence: TGTGCCAGCAGCGTAGTAGACACGGGAGAGCAGTACTTC.

V is TRBV11-3 and J is TRBJ2-5; 10 bases match TRBD1. The germline CDR1 and CDR2 sequences are SGHNT and YENEEA. CDR3 size: 16 residues. The ends lost 4 bases at V and 1 base at J; junction bases unmatched: 6. The CDR3 here is CASSYSTGGLQETQYF. As DNA, the CDR3 is TGTGCCAGCAGCTACTCGACAGGGGGCCTCCAAGAGACCCAGTACTTC.

V is TRBV6-5 and J is TRBJ2-5; possibly TRBD1 for D (5 bases). Germline CDR1 is MNHEY and CDR2 is SVGAGI. Trimming took 7 bases from V and 1 from J, leaving 13 bases between them. The CDR3 loop spans 14 amino acids. CDR3 protein: CASTVSGAQETQYF. As DNA, the CDR3 is TGTGCCAGCACGGTCTCTGGGGCCCAAGAGACCCAGTACTTC.

This clone was picked up one time. The V gene is TRBV7-2, the J gene TRBJ1-2, with 12 bases lining up with TRBD1. Germline loops: CDR1 SGHTA, CDR2 FQGNSA. This CDR3 contains 15 residues. The V segment lost 0 bases and the J segment 6 bases; nucleotides outside the gene matches: 2. CDR3 coding DNA: TGTGCCAGCAGCTTAGCGGGACAGGGGGCTAATGGCTACACCTTC. Protein: CASSLAGQGANGYTF. The full variable domain, completed using reference TRBV7-2 and TRBJ1-2, is GAGVSQSPSNKVTEKGKDVELRCDPISGHTALYWYRQSLGQGLEFLIYFQGNSAPDKSGLPSDRFSAERTGGSVSTLTIQRTQQEDSAVYLCASSLAGQGANGYTFGSGTRLTVV.